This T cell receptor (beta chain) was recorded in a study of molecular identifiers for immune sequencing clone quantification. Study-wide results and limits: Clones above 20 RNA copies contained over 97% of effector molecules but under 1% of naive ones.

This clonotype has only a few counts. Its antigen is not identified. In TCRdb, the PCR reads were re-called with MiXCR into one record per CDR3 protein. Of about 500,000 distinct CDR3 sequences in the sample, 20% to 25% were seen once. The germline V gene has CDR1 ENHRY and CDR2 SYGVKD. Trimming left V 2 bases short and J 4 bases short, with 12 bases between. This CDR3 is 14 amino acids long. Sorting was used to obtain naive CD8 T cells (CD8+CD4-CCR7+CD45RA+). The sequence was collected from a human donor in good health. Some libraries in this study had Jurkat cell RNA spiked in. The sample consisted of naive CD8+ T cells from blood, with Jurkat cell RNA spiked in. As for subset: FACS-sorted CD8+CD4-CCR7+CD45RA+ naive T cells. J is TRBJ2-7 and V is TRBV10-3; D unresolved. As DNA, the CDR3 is TGTGCCATCAGTGAGGGGGTTCGAGTTTACGAGCAGTACTTC. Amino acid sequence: CAISEGVRVYEQYF.